This T cell receptor beta chain was identified during a study of blood T cell repertoires in COVID-19. Study context: From the United States, Italy and Spain came samples of acute and convalescent COVID-19.

Germline V gives CDR1 SNHLY, CDR2 FYNNEI. This CDR3 comprises 15 residues. The trim removed 7 bases at V and 3 bases at J, leaving 9 bases unmatched. Enrollees, about 18 to 95 years old, lived in 24 US areas. Exposed participants encountered a COVID-19 case during the 2 weeks preceding study entry. Under the authors' procedure: Using reference gene primer amplification, nucleated cell counts were estimated. Produced via immunoSEQ multiplex PCR; TCRdb's table is partial and in-frame only. V and J calls and clone size are as listed in that table; D and trimming were resolved from the DNA. The sample includes roughly 400,000 clones, roughly 88% seen only once; the top ten take roughly 1.4%.

The sequencing sample was made of PBMCs or T cells enriched from blood (not recorded which). The origin of this receptor is a woman between 18 and 29 years old who had been exposed to COVID-19. The J gene is TRBJ2-1, the V gene TRBV2; the match to TRBD1 covers 7 bases. The CDR3 coding sequence is TGTGCCAGCACAAAGGGACAGCCAAACTACAATGAGCAGTTCTTC. This sequence encodes CASTKGQPNYNEQFF.